These 32 T cell receptor beta chains share one sample of origin, sequenced in a study of T cell responses to AZD1222 COVID-19 vaccine. Method: immunoSEQ multiplex PCR; TCRdb's copy keeps in-frame clones and lacks some. This table holds more than 60,000 clones, less than 90% found once. The sample here was peripheral blood, taken on day 0 of AZD1222 vaccination. The receptor set was obtained from an adult in good health.

The J gene is TRBJ1-2, the V gene TRBV3-1 (or the pseudogene TRBV3-2); D not resolved. CDR3 length: 15 residues. Germline values: CDR1 LGHDT, CDR2 YNNKEL (reference sequence). The V gene lost 0 bases and the J gene lost 7 bases, with 15 bases spanning the gap. The CDR3 DNA reads as TGTGCCAGCAGCCAAGAAAGTGGGAGTTTTAGTGGCTACACCTTC. It specifies CASSQESGSFSGYTF.

This chain links TRBV3-1 (or the pseudogene TRBV3-2) with TRBJ2-5; D is perhaps TRBD1 or TRBD2 (5 bases each). V was shortened by 0 bases and J by 4 bases, with 12 bases between the two germline ends. Germline values: CDR1 LGHDT, CDR2 YNNKEL (reference sequence). The CDR3 covers 15 residues. In nucleotides, the CDR3 is TGTGCCAGCAGCCAAGAGAAGGGGCGGGTAGAGACCCAGTACTTC. Translation gives CASSQEKGRVETQYF.

The chain carries TRBV3-1 (or the pseudogene TRBV3-2) and TRBJ2-2; perhaps TRBD1 as D (5 bases). V was trimmed by 1 base and J by 3 bases, leaving 9 bases between them. The CDR3 runs to 15 residues. Germline V gene lookup returns CDR1 LGHDT and CDR2 YNNKEL (reference sequence). CDR3 residues: CASSQVGRDTGELFF. The CDR3 region has the DNA TGTGCCAGCAGCCAAGTTGGCAGGGACACCGGGGAGCTGTTTTTT.

This chain's CDR3 is CASSPSAWGRVPPALNEKLFF. Here the CDR3 DNA reads TGTGCCAGCAGTCCTTCAGCGTGGGGTCGGGTGCCACCCGCGCTTAATGAAAAACTGTTTTTT. The rearrangement links TRBV28 to TRBJ1-4, with D hard to call. The germline V gene encodes CDR1 MDHEN and CDR2 SYDVKM. Trimming left V 5 bases short and J 4 bases short, with 32 bases between. The CDR3 runs 21 residues.

The rearrangement joins TRBV5-1 to TRBJ1-3, with a possible D match to TRBD1 (6 bases). Per germline, CDR1 SGHRS and CDR2 YFSETQ. CDR3 length equals 14 residues. V was shortened by 7 bases and J by 0 bases, with 11 bases between the two germline ends. CDR3 sequence: CASATGSSGNTIYF. The CDR3 nucleotides are TGCGCCAGCGCCACAGGGAGCTCTGGAAACACCATATATTTT.

The chain links TRBV5-1 to TRBJ2-1; 12 positions match TRBD2. V lost 4 bases and J lost 11; bases outside the gene matches: 10. The CDR3 runs 15 residues. CDR1 and CDR2 (germline): SGHRS, YFSETQ. The CDR3 DNA reads as TGCGCCAGCAGCGTCGCGCTAGCGGGGGGGCCCAAGCAGTTCTTC. Translation gives CASSVALAGGPKQFF.

The chain is built from TRBV6-4 and TRBJ2-1; possible D gene TRBD2, 6 bases. This CDR3 spans 15 amino acids. The ends were cut back, 7 bases at V and 3 bases at J, with 16 bases in the middle. Germline V gives CDR1 MRHNA, CDR2 SNTAGT. The CDR3 bases are TGTGCCAGCACGCGGGACTCGTCTAACTACAATGAGCAGTTCTTC. It yields the protein CASTRDSSNYNEQFF.

This sequence joins TRBV5-1 and TRBJ1-3; D is unresolved. This CDR3 has 14 amino acids. Trimming cost V 4 bases and J 0 bases, with 8 bases left between them. CDR1 SGHRS and CDR2 YFSETQ come from the germline V gene. CDR3 residues: CASSPGSSGNTIYF. The CDR3 coding sequence is TGCGCCAGCAGCCCGGGGAGCTCTGGAAACACCATATATTTT.

The chain recombines TRBV28 with TRBJ1-3, with unresolved D. The CDR3 length is 14 residues. CDR1 and CDR2 (germline): MDHEN, SYDVKM. The germline V and J ends were trimmed by 7 bases and 0 bases, with 10 bases remaining between them. CDR3 sequence reads: CASNLGYSGNTIYF. The DNA for the CDR3 is TGTGCCAGCAATTTGGGCTACTCTGGAAACACCATATATTTT.

The V gene is TRBV7-9, the J gene TRBJ1-1; D is perhaps TRBD1 (5 bases). Trimming pared 5 bases from V and 2 bases from J, leaving 15 bases between. CDR3 length: 15 amino acids. Per the germline V gene, CDR1 is SEHNR and CDR2 is FQNEAQ (reference sequence). The CDR3 DNA sequence: TGTGCCAGCAGCCCCCTCGCAGGGATTAACACTGAAGCTTTCTTT. Its protein product is CASSPLAGINTEAFF.

V and J are TRBV9 and TRBJ2-2; no reliable D call. CDR1 and CDR2 from the germline V gene are SGDLS and YYNGEE. This CDR3 has 16 amino acids. Trimming took off 0 bases at V and 3 bases at J, with 12 bases between the two ends. CDR3 nucleotide sequence: TGTGCCAGCAGCGTAGCGCCTAAGGGATACACCGGGGAGCTGTTTTTT. The encoded protein is CASSVAPKGYTGELFF.

CDR3: CATSRAGEAKNIQYF. The CDR3, as DNA: TGTGCCACCAGCAGAGCAGGGGAAGCCAAAAACATTCAGTACTTC. The chain combines TRBV15 with TRBJ2-4; TRBD1 might be the D (6 bases). This CDR3 is built from 15 residues. Germline CDR1 and CDR2: LNHNV and YYDKDF (reference sequence). Trimming left V 1 base short and J 0 bases short, with 7 bases between.

This clone was seen a few times. The gene calls are TRBV5-6 and TRBJ1-5; 7 bases align to TRBD1. After removal of 2 bases from V and 4 bases from J, the junction contained 6 bases not matched to a gene. Germline CDR1 and CDR2: SGHDT and YYEEEE. This CDR3 is built from 15 residues. CDR3 in DNA: TGTGCCAGCAGCTTAAGGTGGGACAGTAATCAGCCCCAGCATTTT. Translated: CASSLRWDSNQPQHF.

This chain connects TRBV11-2 to TRBJ1-5, with D possibly TRBD1 on 5 matching bases. The germline V gene encodes CDR1 SGHAT and CDR2 FQNNGV. Trimming left V 5 bases short and J 3 bases short, with 11 bases between. The length of the CDR3 is 14 residues. CDR3 amino acids: CASSEGRNNQPQHF. The CDR3 nucleotides are TGTGCCAGCAGCGAGGGACGGAACAATCAGCCCCAGCATTTT. The complete variable domain, with remaining parts taken from reference TRBV11-2 and TRBJ1-5, reads EAGVAQSPRYKIIEKRQSVAFWCNPISGHATLYWYQQILGQGPKLLIQFQNNGVVDDSQLPKDRFSAERLKGVDSTLKIQPAKLEDSAVYLCASSEGRNNQPQHFGDGTRLSIL.

This chain links TRBV6-6 with TRBJ1-6; 7 bases are a match to TRBD1. With 5 bases clipped from V and 9 bases from J, the junction kept 7 bases outside the gene matches. The CDR3 has 14 residues. Per germline, CDR1 MNHNY and CDR2 SVGAGI (reference sequence). CDR3 in amino acids: CASSAGTESSPLHF. In DNA form, the CDR3 reads TGTGCCAGCAGTGCGGGGACAGAGAGTTCACCCCTCCACTTT.

The chain recombines TRBV11-2 with TRBJ1-2; D possibly corresponds to TRBD1 (6 bases). Trimming pared 5 bases from V and 6 bases from J, leaving 19 bases between. There are 15 residues in the CDR3. Germline V gene sequence: CDR1 SGHAT, CDR2 FQNNGV. CDR3 sequence reads: CASSPLSLTGDGYTF. In DNA form, the CDR3 reads TGTGCCAGCAGCCCCCTGTCTCTGACAGGAGATGGCTACACCTTC.

This chain uses TRBV28 with TRBJ2-3, with 8 positions matching TRBD2. Germline lookup yields CDR1 MDHEN and CDR2 SYDVKM. The CDR3 has 15 amino acids. V lost 2 bases to trimming and J lost 6 bases; unmatched junction nucleotides: 7. The CDR3 loop is CASSLSRGGHDTQYF. As DNA, the CDR3 is TGTGCCAGCAGTTTAAGTCGGGGGGGGCATGATACGCAGTATTTT.

This clone was counted only a few times. The gene calls are TRBV12-5 and TRBJ1-1; D remains ambiguous. Germline values: CDR1 LGHNT, CDR2 FRNRAP. The CDR3 runs to 18 residues. Deletions cut 0 bases from V and 3 bases from J, with 20 bases between. CDR3 sequence reads: CASGLVLPVRPEDTEAFF. DNA of the CDR3: TGTGCTAGTGGTTTGGTACTCCCGGTGAGGCCTGAGGACACTGAAGCTTTCTTT.

This chain connects TRBV5-6 to TRBJ2-7, with D uncertain. This CDR3 is 15 amino acids long. Trimming shortened V by 1 base and J by 9 bases, and 20 bases separated the two germline ends. Germline V gene data show CDR1 as SGHDT and CDR2 as YYEEEE. CDR3: CASSLMGPIGLGQYF. The CDR3 coding sequence is TGTGCCAGCAGCTTGATGGGTCCGATCGGCTTGGGGCAGTACTTC.

As DNA, the CDR3 is TGTGCCAGCAGTTACGGATCGGGACGGACATACGAGCAGTACTTC. Protein sequence: CASSYGSGRTYEQYF. The chain carries TRBV6-5 and TRBJ2-7; TRBD1 or TRBD2 may be the D gene (5 bases each). CDR3 size: 15 residues. The germline V gene has CDR1 MNHEY and CDR2 SVGAGI. The V end was cut by 2 bases, the J end by 4 bases, with 15 bases between.

The J gene is TRBJ1-4, the V gene TRBV18; no firm D call. This CDR3 region has 14 residues. The V gene lost 3 bases and the J gene lost 5 bases, with 10 bases spanning the gap. CDR1 and CDR2 (germline): KGHSH, LQKENI. The CDR3 reads CASSPVGQNEKLFF. The CDR3, as DNA: TGTGCCAGCTCACCGGTTGGCCAAAATGAAAAACTGTTTTTT.

V is TRBV3-1 (or the pseudogene TRBV3-2) and J is TRBJ1-1; no reliable D call. V lost 7 bases to trimming and J lost 1 base, with 10 bases between them. This CDR3 is 13 amino acids long. CDR1 LGHDT and CDR2 YNNKEL come from the germline V gene (reference sequence). The CDR3 protein is CASTHPRNTEAFF. CDR3 DNA: TGTGCCAGCACCCACCCCCGGAACACTGAAGCTTTCTTT.

The chain uses TRBV6-5 and TRBJ2-4; TRBD1 matches at 8 bases. Looked up from germline, CDR1 is MNHEY and CDR2 is SVGAGI. The CDR3 covers 15 residues. J was trimmed by 0 bases and V by 9 bases; bases with no gene match: 7. The CDR3 nucleotides are TGTGCCAGTCGGGACAGGCTACTAGCCAAAAACATTCAGTACTTC. Translating it yields CASRDRLLAKNIQYF.

This chain uses TRBV7-9 with TRBJ1-2, with D possibly being TRBD1 (6 bases). The V end was cut by 2 bases, the J end by 3 bases, with 13 bases between. The CDR3 is 15 amino acids. Germline loops: CDR1 SEHNR, CDR2 FQNEAQ (reference sequence). This chain's CDR3 is CASSLMGASDYGYTF. CDR3 coding DNA: TGTGCCAGCAGCTTAATGGGGGCTAGTGACTATGGCTACACCTTC.

This chain uses TRBV6-1 with TRBJ2-5; D is ambiguous. CDR3 length: 11 residues. CDR1 is MNHNS, CDR2 SASEGT, per germline. Trimming left V 3 bases short and J 4 bases short, with 3 bases between. CDR3 residues: CASSEGETQYF. In DNA form, the CDR3 reads TGTGCCAGCAGTGAGGGAGAGACCCAGTACTTC.

For this clone: At one boundary the junction diverges from the germline segment, which might be a read error. The V call is TRBV7-7, the J call TRBJ2-2, with D perhaps assigned TRBD1 or TRBD2 (5 bases each). Germline V CDR1 and CDR2: SSHAT, FNYEAQ (reference sequence). The length of the CDR3 is 14 residues. The CDR3 loop is CASSTGLGVGELFF. The CDR3 DNA is TGTGCTAGCAGCACCGGACTGGGGGTCGGGGAGCTGTTTTTT.

The V call is TRBV21-1, the J call TRBJ1-1; TRBD1, the D gene given by the table, was not confirmed from the DNA. TRBV21-1 is a documented pseudogene. This CDR3 is 13 amino acids long. In DNA form, the CDR3 reads TGTGCCAGCAGCAAGATAACACCCTCTGAAGCTTTCTTT. It codes for CASSKITPSEAFF.

The chain has TRBV12-3 or TRBV12-4 and TRBJ1-5; no clear D. The CDR3 runs to 13 residues. V lost 6 bases and J lost 3, with 9 bases in between. CDR3 region: CASSRTYNQPQHF. The CDR3 region has the DNA TGTGCCAGCAGCCGGACTTACAATCAGCCCCAGCATTTT.

The CDR3 DNA follows: TGTGCCAGCTCACTGCTGACAGGGGAAGGGAGCGAGCAGTACTTC. Translated, it gives CASSLLTGEGSEQYF. The rearrangement links TRBV18 to TRBJ2-7, with TRBD1 matching over 8 bases. CDR1 is KGHSH, CDR2 LQKENI, per germline. The junction had 11 bases not matched to a gene; V was cut back by 4 bases and J by 6 bases. The CDR3 extends over 15 amino acids.

The chain recombines TRBV18 with TRBJ1-3; D is unclear. The CDR3 is 15 residues long. Germline V CDR1 and CDR2: KGHSH, LQKENI. Trimming took 1 base from V and 1 from J, leaving 8 bases between them. CDR3 nucleotides: TGTGCCAGCTCACCACGGGTCTTATCTGGAAACACCATATATTTT. Translation gives CASSPRVLSGNTIYF.

V and J are TRBV5-1 and TRBJ1-5; 7 nucleotides agree with TRBD1. The CDR3 totals 14 residues. V trimming: 3 bases; J trimming: 4 bases; junction bases outside the gene matches: 4. Germline assignment: CDR1 SGHRS and CDR2 YFSETQ. The CDR3 DNA follows: TGCGCCAGCAGCTCGGGACAGCTTAATCAGCCCCAGCATTTT. This gives the protein CASSSGQLNQPQHF.

This chain joins TRBV28 and TRBJ1-5; D might be TRBD1 (6 bases). Trimming left V 2 bases short and J 3 bases short, with 17 bases between. The CDR3 sequence is 17 residues long. Germline CDR1 is MDHEN and CDR2 is SYDVKM. This CDR3 reads CASSLPADRGFNQPQHF. CDR3 sequence (DNA): TGTGCCAGCAGTTTACCCGCGGACAGAGGATTCAATCAGCCCCAGCATTTT. Filled out from reference TRBV28 and TRBJ1-5, the complete variable domain reads DVKVTQSSRYLVKRTGEKVFLECVQDMDHENMFWYRQDPGLGLRLIYFSYDVKMKEKGDIPEGYSVSREKKERFSLILESASTNQTSMYLCASSLPADRGFNQPQHFGDGTRLSIL.